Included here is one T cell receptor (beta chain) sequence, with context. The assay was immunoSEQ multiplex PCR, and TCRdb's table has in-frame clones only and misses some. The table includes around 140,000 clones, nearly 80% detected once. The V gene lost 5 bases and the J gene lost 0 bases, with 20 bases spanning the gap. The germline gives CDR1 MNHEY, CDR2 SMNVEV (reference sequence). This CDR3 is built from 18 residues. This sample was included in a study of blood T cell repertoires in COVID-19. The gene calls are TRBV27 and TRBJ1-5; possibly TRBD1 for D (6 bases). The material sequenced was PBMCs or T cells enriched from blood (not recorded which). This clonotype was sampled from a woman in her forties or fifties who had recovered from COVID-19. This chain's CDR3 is CASSLLAPTGYSNQPQHF. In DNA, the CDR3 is TGTGCCAGCAGTCTTCTAGCTCCGACAGGATATAGCAATCAGCCCCAGCATTTT.